One and the same sample provided the 3 T cell receptor beta chains below, sequenced in a study of T cells in Graves' hyperthyroidism and ophthalmopathy. What was amplified from RNA transcripts were TCR beta CDR3 regions. The primer set for the first-round RT-PCR of the TCR CDR3 was HTBI. A single record per CDR3 protein comes from TCRdb applying MiXCR to the multiplex PCR reads. The sample includes hundreds of thousands of distinct CDR3 sequences, roughly a sixth of them seen just once. Sequencing was done on a sample of blood. Receptors were obtained from a woman between 40 and 50 years old with Graves' ophthalmopathy.

This clonotype was counted many times. The chain joins TRBV5-6 to TRBJ1-1, with D perhaps TRBD1 (6 bases). The CDR3 is made up of 14 amino acids. Germline V CDR1 and CDR2: SGHDT, YYEEEE. Trimming stripped 1 base from V and 1 base from J, with 8 bases between. The CDR3 DNA sequence: TGTGCCAGCAGCTTGACAGGGCCGAACACTGAAGCTTTCTTT. It codes for CASSLTGPNTEAFF.

This clonotype was seen many times. The chain carries TRBV6-1 and TRBJ1-1; 7 bases align to TRBD1. J was trimmed by 2 bases and V by 7 bases; bases with no gene match: 7. The CDR3 has 14 amino acids. Germline lookup yields CDR1 MNHNS and CDR2 SASEGT. The DNA of the CDR3 is TGTGCCAGCAAGGACGGGACAGTCAACACTGAAGCTTTCTTT. It is translated as CASKDGTVNTEAFF.

This clonotype was seen only a few times. The chain joins TRBV7-2 to TRBJ2-7; no definite D call. In germline, CDR1 is SGHTA, CDR2 FQGNSA. V shed 0 bases and J shed 3 bases, with 9 bases lying between them. This CDR3 region has 14 residues. CDR3 in amino acids: CASSLAEEYYEQYF. CDR3 bases: TGTGCCAGCAGCTTAGCGGAAGAATACTACGAGCAGTACTTC.